What follows are 10 T cell receptor beta chains derived from one specimen sequenced in a study of regulatory T cells in long-lasting Graves disease. The time point was: persistent/refractory GD, antithyroid drugs over 5 years with positive TRAb. Extracted RNA from PBMCs served as the source of the TCR library. Arm-PCR of CDR3 regions with iRepertoire HTBI primers generated TCR beta libraries. MiXCR, applied by TCRdb to the multiplex PCR reads, yields one record per CDR3 protein. The sample lists 400,000 to 450,000 distinct CDR3 sequences, about a quarter seen once, with approximately 25% in the top ten. Sequencing used peripheral blood mononuclear cells (PBMCs), obtained when the disease was refractory, from a patient treated with antithyroid drugs. The receptors originated from a female donor with Graves disease.

J is TRBJ1-2 and V is TRBV6-1; D not resolved. The CDR3 extends over 14 amino acids. Per germline, CDR1 MNHNS and CDR2 SASEGT. V lost 9 bases and J 2 bases, leaving 16 bases between the germline ends. CDR3: CASMDGLLNYGYTF. The DNA for the CDR3 is TGTGCCAGTATGGACGGCCTCTTGAACTATGGCTACACCTTC.

The chain joins TRBV5-1 to TRBJ2-7; perhaps D is TRBD1 or TRBD2 (5 bases each). CDR1 and CDR2 (germline): SGHRS, YFSETQ. V lost 0 bases, J lost 6 bases, and 28 bases lay in between. The CDR3 is 19 residues long. The CDR3: CASSLDVSGTGIPSPEQYF. The CDR3 region has the DNA TGCGCCAGCAGCTTGGATGTCTCAGGGACCGGGATCCCTTCCCCCGAGCAGTACTTC.

Many counts were recorded for this clonotype. The rearrangement links TRBV20-1 to TRBJ2-2, with 8 bases that match TRBD2. Germline V gives CDR1 DFQATT, CDR2 SNEGSKA (reference sequence). V trimming: 3 bases; J trimming: 7 bases; junction bases outside the gene matches: 7. This CDR3 region has 14 residues. The CDR3 DNA reads TGCAGTGCTAGGGGCCGGGAGGGCCACGGGGAGCTGTTTTTT. It specifies CSARGREGHGELFF.

This clonotype has a count of ten or more. V gene TRBV2 combines with J gene TRBJ1-3, with TRBD1 matching over 7 bases. The CDR3 runs 16 residues. From germline, CDR1 is SNHLY and CDR2 FYNNEI. V lost 0 bases, J lost 4 bases, and 6 bases stayed unmatched. CDR3 amino acids: CASSEATNRGGNTIYF. The CDR3 DNA follows: TGTGCCAGCAGTGAAGCGACGAACAGGGGAGGAAACACCATATATTTT.

This clonotype was seen more than once but under ten times. The rearrangement uses TRBV2 and TRBJ2-2, with D hard to call. From germline, CDR1 is SNHLY and CDR2 FYNNEI. The length of the CDR3 is 13 residues. V gave up 9 bases and J gave up 4 bases, with 12 bases separating them. The CDR3 DNA reads TGTGCCAGAGGTGCTACAGCCACCGGGGAGCTGTTTTTT. Protein sequence: CARGATATGELFF.

V usage is TRBV29-1 and J usage is TRBJ2-2; 8 positions agree with TRBD1. V gave up 4 bases and J gave up 5 bases; unmatched junction bases: 6. Germline V CDR1 and CDR2: SQVTM, ANQGSEA. The CDR3 spans 14 residues. The CDR3 loop reads CSVGNRQGTGELFF. CDR3 nucleotides: TGCAGCGTTGGAAACCGACAGGGGACCGGGGAGCTGTTTTTT.

The V call is TRBV5-6, the J call TRBJ1-1; no definite D call. The germline V and J ends were trimmed by 3 bases and 7 bases, with 19 bases remaining between them. The CDR3 length is 15 residues. Germline V CDR1 and CDR2: SGHDT, YYEEEE. In nucleotides, the CDR3 is TGTGCCAGCAGCTACAGAACCCGGACGAATCTTGAAGCTTTCTTT. It is translated as CASSYRTRTNLEAFF.

Regarding this clonotype: This may be a read error: a much more frequent sequence differs by one nucleotide. The chain combines TRBV12-3 or TRBV12-4 with TRBJ2-1, with D uncertain. V lost 3 bases and J lost 3, with 0 bases in between. This CDR3 region has 11 residues. Here the CDR3 reads CASSFYNEQFF. In DNA form, the CDR3 reads TGTGCCAGCAGTTTCTACAATGAGCAGTTCTTC.

There are a few counts of this clonotype. The chain combines TRBV7-2 with TRBJ2-5; no reliable D call. Germline V gene lookup returns CDR1 SGHTA and CDR2 FQGNSA. CDR3 length: 15 amino acids. The V end was cut by 1 base, the J end by 2 bases, with 11 bases between. This chain's CDR3 is CASSLVGTEQETQYF. In nucleotides, the CDR3 is TGTGCCAGCAGCTTAGTGGGTACAGAGCAAGAGACCCAGTACTTC.

The chain joins TRBV28 to TRBJ2-3; D not resolved. The V end lost 2 bases, the J end lost 7 bases, and 4 bases lay between the germline ends. Germline-derived CDR1 and CDR2 are MDHEN and SYDVKM. This CDR3 is built from 11 residues. The CDR3 is CASSLRYTQYF. The CDR3 DNA is TGTGCCAGCAGTTTACGGTATACGCAGTATTTT.